The 23 T cell receptor beta chains reported below all come from one sample, sequenced in a study of T cells expressing NK-cell markers. After re-calling the 5' RACE reads, TCRdb lists one entry per CDR3 protein, DNA absent. In all, the sample yields some 340,000 distinct CDR3 sequences. The sequencing sample was made of blood T cells: a sorted CD56 or NKG2C T cell subset, CD4+ or CD8+ T cells, or bulk PBMC T cells (not recorded which). The receptor source for this set is a man aged 18-75 years in good health.

The rearrangement links TRBV9 to TRBJ1-3; TCRdb designates TRBD1, a call that cannot be tested without DNA. CDR3 length equals 14 residues. From germline, CDR1 is SGDLS and CDR2 YYNGEE. CDR3: CASSLPDRGNTIYF.

The CDR3 reads CASSLLFGTTNTDTQYF. The chain recombines TRBV7-8 with TRBJ2-3; TCRdb designates TRBD1, a call that cannot be tested without DNA. CDR1 is SGHVS, CDR2 FQNEAQ, per germline. This CDR3 contains 17 residues.

The CDR3 is CASSPARLRNTEAFF. The chain carries TRBV12-3 or TRBV12-4 and TRBJ1-1. CDR3 length equals 15 residues.

J is TRBJ2-2 and V is TRBV2; TCRdb indicates TRBD2, and absent DNA this call remains unverified. Germline CDR1 and CDR2: SNHLY and FYNNEI. The CDR3 has 15 amino acids. CDR3 loop: CASSVEGSNTGELFF. The full variable domain, completed using reference TRBV2 and TRBJ2-2, is EPEVTQTPSHQVTQMGQEVILRCVPISNHLYFYWYRQILGQKVEFLVSFYNNEISEKSEIFDDQFSVERPDGSNFTLKIRSTKLEDSAMYFCASSVEGSNTGELFFGEGSRLTVL.

V is TRBV9 and J is TRBJ2-1; TCRdb lists TRBD2, though no DNA is available to test this call. Germline V CDR1 and CDR2: SGDLS, YYNGEE. This CDR3 is 16 amino acids long. This CDR3 reads CASSDPLGLAGDEQFF.

CDR3 region: CASSRRGSGGATDTQYF. V gene TRBV5-5 combines with J gene TRBJ2-3; the TCRdb call, TRBD2, lacks DNA for checking. The CDR3 has 17 amino acids. The germline CDR1 and CDR2 sequences are SGHKS and YYEKEE (reference sequence).

The chain recombines TRBV24-1 with TRBJ1-1; TCRdb lists TRBD1, though no DNA is available to test this call. CDR3 length equals 15 residues. Germline V lookup: CDR1 KGHDR, CDR2 SFDVKD. The CDR3 spells CATRSTGTGNTEAFF.

V is TRBV20-1 and J is TRBJ1-2; TCRdb gives TRBD1 as the D gene, but with no DNA this cannot be confirmed. The CDR3 length is 13 residues. Per germline, CDR1 DFQATT and CDR2 SNEGSKA (reference sequence). Here the CDR3 reads CSALAGNLYGYTF.

The rearrangement joins TRBV15 to TRBJ1-6. The CDR3 has 16 amino acids. Germline V gives CDR1 LNHNV, CDR2 YYDKDF (reference sequence). CDR3 sequence: CATGTASSSYNSPLHF.

The V call is TRBV18, the J call TRBJ2-5; without DNA, the TCRdb call of TRBD2 cannot be checked. The CDR3 loop spans 16 amino acids. From germline, CDR1 is KGHSH and CDR2 LQKENI. The CDR3 is CASSFRQSPRQKTQYF.

The chain is built from TRBV20-1 and TRBJ2-2; TCRdb designates TRBD2, a call that cannot be tested without DNA. Germline loops: CDR1 DFQATT, CDR2 SNEGSKA (reference sequence). The CDR3 sequence is 12 residues long. The CDR3 here is CSAGTSTGELFF.

This chain connects TRBV6-1 to TRBJ2-5. The CDR3 has 15 amino acids. CDR1 is MNHNS and CDR2 is SASEGT in the germline V gene. Here the CDR3 reads CASRVKPIGGETQYF.

The chain links TRBV9 to TRBJ1-2. CDR1 and CDR2 from the germline V gene are SGDLS and YYNGEE. CDR3 size: 12 residues. The CDR3 here is CASSVWSAGYTF.

V is TRBV7-6 and J is TRBJ1-2. This CDR3 spans 13 amino acids. Looked up from germline, CDR1 is SGHVS and CDR2 is FNYEAQ. The chain's CDR3 is CASSSWGLDGYTF.

J is TRBJ2-5 and V is TRBV3-1; the TCRdb D gene call, TRBD2, has no DNA to confirm it. The CDR3 length is 14 residues. Looked up from germline, CDR1 is LGHDT and CDR2 is YNNKEL (reference sequence). Here the CDR3 reads CASSPRGTQETQYF.

The chain uses TRBV5-1 and TRBJ2-7. CDR1 and CDR2 (germline): SGHRS, YFSETQ. The CDR3 extends over 19 amino acids. The CDR3: CASSLAYNFRTDSSYEQYF.

J is TRBJ2-3 and V is TRBV3-1; TCRdb returns TRBD2, unconfirmable since there is no DNA. From germline, CDR1 is LGHDT and CDR2 YNNKEL (reference sequence). The CDR3 extends over 18 amino acids. CDR3 protein: CASSQAGTSGGVGDTQYF.

V usage is TRBV12-5 and J usage is TRBJ1-3; there is no DNA to check the TCRdb D call of TRBD1. CDR3 length: 16 residues. The V gene's germline CDR1 is LGHNT and CDR2 FRNRAP. Here the CDR3 reads CASVPDSRPSGNTIYF.

The chain recombines TRBV11-1 with TRBJ2-3; TCRdb's D call, TRBD1, is unchecked because there is no DNA. Germline values: CDR1 SGHAT, CDR2 FQDESV (reference sequence). There are 14 residues in the CDR3. CDR3: CASTIKGATDTQYF. Full variable domain (rest looked up from reference TRBV11-1 and TRBJ2-3): EAEVAQSPRYKITEKSQAVAFWCDPISGHATLYWYRQILGQGPELLVQFQDESVVDDSQLPKDRFSAERLKGVDSTLKIQPAELGDSAMYLCASTIKGATDTQYFGPGTRLTVL.

The J gene is TRBJ2-7, the V gene TRBV7-9. Germline values: CDR1 SEHNR, CDR2 FQNEAQ (reference sequence). CDR3 length equals 12 residues. Here the CDR3 reads CASSLVPGEQYF.

The chain joins TRBV7-9 to TRBJ1-2; checking the TCRdb D call of TRBD1 is not possible without DNA. There are 15 residues in the CDR3. CDR1 SEHNR and CDR2 FQNEAQ come from the germline V gene (reference sequence). The CDR3: CASSLGAPRFYGYTF. Full variable domain (rest looked up from reference TRBV7-9 and TRBJ1-2): DTGVSQNPRHKITKRGQNVTFRCDPISEHNRLYWYRQTLGQGPEFLTYFQNEAQLEKSRLLSDRFSAERPKGSFSTLEIQRTEQGDSAMYLCASSLGAPRFYGYTFGSGTRLTVV.

The chain has TRBV7-9 and TRBJ2-7; the TCRdb call, TRBD1, lacks DNA for checking. CDR1 and CDR2 from the germline V gene are SEHNR and FQNEAQ (reference sequence). The CDR3 spans 16 residues. CDR3 residues: CASSGRQGFISYEQYF.

This chain joins TRBV12-3 or TRBV12-4 and TRBJ1-3. This CDR3 region has 13 residues. CDR3 loop: CASSLRQGNTIYF.